A single sample gave rise to the 28 T cell receptor beta chains below, sequenced in a study of cytomegalovirus exposure and HLA in healthy donors. The PCR made use of 60 Vbeta and 13 Jbeta primers. Repertoires were generated with immunoSEQ multiplex PCR, while TCRdb's copy carries only in-frame clones and drops some. This sample carries roughly 130,000 clones, about 74% of them seen once, and the ten largest clones take approximately 5%. The sequencing sample was made of PBMCs. These receptors were obtained from a woman aged 45-65 years in good health and CMV-seropositive.

This clone has more than one count but fewer than ten. V is TRBV19 and J is TRBJ1-6; a possible D gene is TRBD1 (5 bases). Germline CDR1 is LNHDA and CDR2 is SQIVND (reference sequence). Trimming shortened V by 6 bases and J by 10 bases, and 13 bases separated the two germline ends. The CDR3 has 13 amino acids. CDR3 sequence (DNA): TGTGCCAGTAGGTGGGAGGGGTACTCACCCCTCCACTTT. This translates into CASRWEGYSPLHF.

This clone was seen more than once but under ten times. The chain joins TRBV6-5 to TRBJ1-6, with D possibly being TRBD1 (5 bases). Germline CDR1 MNHEY, CDR2 SVGAGI. The CDR3 has 15 residues. The V end lost 2 bases, the J end lost 7 bases, and 12 bases lay between the germline ends. The CDR3 nucleotides read TGTGCCAGCAGTTACAGGCAGGGTGGGAATTCACCCCTCCACTTT. Its translation is CASSYRQGGNSPLHF.

This chain links TRBV23-1 with TRBJ1-6; the match to TRBD1 covers 10 bases. TRBV23-1 is reported as an ORF; its role is uncertain. V trimming: 2 bases; J trimming: 0 bases; junction bases outside the gene matches: 7. This CDR3 contains 19 residues. As DNA, the CDR3 is TGCGCCAGCAGTCAAAAAGGGAGGACAGGGGGCTCCTATAATTCACCCCTCCACTTT. It specifies CASSQKGRTGGSYNSPLHF.

The V call is TRBV15, the J call TRBJ1-5, with D unclear. There are 15 residues in the CDR3. Trimming stripped 3 bases from V and 7 bases from J, with 16 bases between. CDR1 LNHNV and CDR2 YYDKDF come from the germline V gene (reference sequence). CDR3 DNA sequence: TGTGCCACCAGCAGCGATGCGGGAGAGGGACAGCCCCAGCATTTT. Its protein is CATSSDAGEGQPQHF. Drawing the rest from reference TRBV15 and TRBJ1-5, the complete variable domain is DAMVIQNPRYQVTQFGKPVTLSCSQTLNHNVMYWYQQKSSQAPKLLFHYYDKDFNNEADTPDNFQSRRPNTSFCFLDIRSPGLGDTAMYLCATSSDAGEGQPQHFGDGTRLSIL.

This clone was seen a handful of times. This sample also contains other DNA sequences that code for the same CDR3. The V call is TRBV7-9, the J call TRBJ2-7; D is perhaps TRBD1 (6 bases). The CDR3 sequence is 15 residues long. CDR1 and CDR2 (germline): SEHNR, FQNEAQ (reference sequence). V was shortened by 3 bases and J by 0 bases, with 12 bases between the two germline ends. CDR3 loop: CASSFDRIDSYEQYF. DNA for the CDR3: TGTGCCAGCAGCTTTGACAGGATCGACTCCTACGAGCAGTACTTC.

On this clone itself: This sample includes further DNA sequences coding for the same CDR3. The J gene is TRBJ2-7, the V gene TRBV29-1, with D possibly TRBD1 on 7 matching bases. Germline V gene lookup returns CDR1 SQVTM and CDR2 ANQGSEA. This CDR3 region has 13 residues. Trimming took 7 bases from V and 6 from J, leaving 19 bases between them. The CDR3 bases are TGCAGCGCCGTAACAGGGGAGGCCTCCGAGCAGTACTTC. As protein: CSAVTGEASEQYF.

The chain couples TRBV6-6 to TRBJ2-6, with 7 bases fitting TRBD1. The junction had 7 bases not matched to a gene; V was cut back by 5 bases and J by 9 bases. The CDR3 sequence is 14 residues long. CDR1 and CDR2 (germline): MNHNY, SVGAGI (reference sequence). Here the CDR3 reads CASSGQVLVNVLTF. The CDR3 DNA is TGTGCCAGCAGTGGACAGGTCTTAGTCAACGTCCTGACTTTC.

This chain links TRBV19 with TRBJ2-2; 9 nucleotides align to TRBD2. V shed 1 base and J 6 bases; nucleotides not matched to a gene: 12. CDR3 length: 18 residues. Germline CDR1 and CDR2: LNHDA and SQIVND (reference sequence). The CDR3 sequence is CASSIVGPTSGRAGELFF. The DNA for the CDR3 is TGTGCCAGTAGTATAGTAGGCCCGACTAGCGGTAGGGCCGGGGAGCTGTTTTTT. The complete variable domain, with remaining parts taken from reference TRBV19 and TRBJ2-2, reads DGGITQSPKYLFRKEGQNVTLSCEQNLNHDAMYWYRQDPGQGLRLIYYSQIVNDFQKGDIAEGYSVSREKKESFPLTVTSAQKNPTAFYLCASSIVGPTSGRAGELFFGEGSRLTVL.

V and J are TRBV25-1 and TRBJ2-5; 8 bases map to TRBD2. The CDR3 runs 17 residues. Germline loops: CDR1 MGHDK, CDR2 SYGVNS. J was trimmed by 1 base and V by 4 bases; bases with no gene match: 11. The CDR3 loop reads CASSGITSGKIQETQYF. CDR3 bases: TGTGCCAGCAGTGGTATCACTAGCGGCAAAATCCAAGAGACCCAGTACTTC.

The rearrangement uses TRBV6-4 and TRBJ2-1, with 8 bases lining up with TRBD2. Losses at the gene ends were 8 bases for V and 7 bases for J; bases not matched to a gene: 16. The germline V gene has CDR1 MRHNA and CDR2 SNTAGT. The CDR3 sequence is 16 residues long. CDR3 DNA sequence: TGTGCCAGCGGCCTGTTGGCGGGGGGCTCGGCTAATGAGCAGTTCTTC. Translating gives CASGLLAGGSANEQFF.

The CDR3 bases are TGTGCCAGCAGTGGGCAGCGGGGGAGCACAGATACGCAGTATTTT. This codes for CASSGQRGSTDTQYF. V is TRBV2 and J is TRBJ2-3; 8 positions match TRBD2. The CDR3 totals 15 residues. Germline V gives CDR1 SNHLY, CDR2 FYNNEI. V shed 4 bases and J 0 bases; nucleotides not matched to a gene: 3.

The V call is TRBV5-5, the J call TRBJ2-1; D remains ambiguous. This CDR3 is built from 15 residues. Germline CDR1 reads SGHKS; CDR2 reads YYEKEE (reference sequence). The V gene lost 1 base and the J gene lost 0 bases, with 8 bases spanning the gap. The CDR3 here is CASSLRRSSYNEQFF. The CDR3 coding sequence is TGTGCCAGCAGCTTGCGTAGAAGCTCCTACAATGAGCAGTTCTTC.

Turning to this clone: The sample contains more than one DNA sequence encoding this CDR3. The chain joins TRBV5-1 to TRBJ1-2; TRBD1 matches 7 bases. The CDR3 sequence is 13 residues long. The V gene end was trimmed by 4 bases and the J gene end by 3 bases; junction bases not matched to a gene: 3. The germline V gene has CDR1 SGHRS and CDR2 YFSETQ. Written as DNA, the CDR3 is TGCGCCAGCAGCACCACAGGGGACTATGGCTACACCTTC. It yields the protein CASSTTGDYGYTF.

The genes are TRBV11-3 and TRBJ2-3, with TRBD2 matching 7 bases. V was clipped by 4 bases and J by 4 bases; unmatched bases: 11. This CDR3 has 16 amino acids. Germline V gene data show CDR1 as SGHNT and CDR2 as YENEEA. As DNA, the CDR3 is TGTGCCAGCAGCTCTATGGCCTTGGGGGGGGCAGATACGCAGTATTTT. Protein: CASSSMALGGADTQYF.

This chain joins TRBV7-2 and TRBJ1-2, with 9 bases that match TRBD1. The CDR3 consists of 14 residues. V was clipped by 0 bases and J by 6 bases; unmatched bases: 2. Germline V CDR1 and CDR2: SGHTA, FQGNSA. The CDR3 coding sequence is TGTGCCAGCAGCTTAGCCCGGGACAGGGATGGCTACACCTTC. This translates into CASSLARDRDGYTF.

The genes are TRBV5-1 and TRBJ1-6; 8 bases map to TRBD1. The junction had 4 bases not matched to a gene; V was cut back by 3 bases and J by 8 bases. CDR3 size: 14 residues. From germline, CDR1 is SGHRS and CDR2 YFSETQ. CDR3 coding DNA: TGCGCCAGCAGCTCGGGACAGGATTATTCACCCCTCCACTTT. This gives the protein CASSSGQDYSPLHF.

This sequence joins TRBV20-1 and TRBJ2-1; D is uncertain. Deletions cut 3 bases from V and 6 bases from J, with 6 bases between. Germline CDR1 is DFQATT and CDR2 is SNEGSKA (reference sequence). The CDR3 extends over 11 amino acids. CDR3 in amino acids: CSASLLNEQFF. In nucleotides, the CDR3 is TGCAGTGCTAGTTTACTCAATGAGCAGTTCTTC.

The CDR3 DNA reads TGCGCCAGCAGCCCCCCTACTAGCGGGGGGAGCACAGATACGCAGTATTTT. The encoded protein is CASSPPTSGGSTDTQYF. This chain uses TRBV5-1 with TRBJ2-3; TRBD2 matches at 12 bases. This CDR3 is 17 amino acids long. CDR1 and CDR2 (germline): SGHRS, YFSETQ. Unmatched junction bases numbered 6, after V lost 4 bases and J lost 0 bases. Full variable domain (outside the CDR3, taken from reference TRBV5-1 and TRBJ2-3): KAGVTQTPRYLIKTRGQQVTLSCSPISGHRSVSWYQQTPGQGLQFLFEYFSETQRNKGNFPGRFSGRQFSNSRSEMNVSTLELGDSALYLCASSPPTSGGSTDTQYFGPGTRLTVL.

The chain links TRBV30 to TRBJ1-2; D ambiguous. The CDR3 sequence is 14 residues long. CDR1 and CDR2 (germline): GTSNPN, SVGIG (reference sequence). V was shortened by 3 bases and J by 5 bases, with 16 bases between the two germline ends. CDR3 amino acids: CAWRPEGREYGYTF. In nucleotides, the CDR3 is TGTGCCTGGAGGCCGGAGGGTAGGGAATATGGCTACACCTTC.

The DNA of the CDR3 is TGTGCCAGCAGTCAAGGGGGCGCAAAGGGAAACACCATATATTTT. Amino acids: CASSQGGAKGNTIYF. The chain recombines TRBV7-9 with TRBJ1-3; 7 bases fit TRBD1. Per germline, CDR1 SEHNR and CDR2 FQNEAQ (reference sequence). CDR3 size: 15 residues. With V trimmed by 6 bases and J by 4 bases, 9 bases remained unmatched.

The gene calls are TRBV14 and TRBJ1-1; no firm D call. Between the trimmed V and J ends, which lost 0 bases and 2 bases, there was a span of 4 bases. The CDR3 runs 13 residues. Germline V gives CDR1 SGHDN, CDR2 FVKESK. Written as DNA, the CDR3 is TGTGCCAGCAGCCAAGAACTCAACACTGAAGCTTTCTTT. It yields the protein CASSQELNTEAFF.

For the CDR3, the DNA is TGCGCCAGCAGCCTAGGGACTAGCGGGATCTACGAGCAGTACTTC. It codes for CASSLGTSGIYEQYF. This sequence joins TRBV4-3 and TRBJ2-7; 13 nucleotides match TRBD2. Germline assignment: CDR1 LGHNA and CDR2 YSLEER. The CDR3 length is 15 residues. With 4 bases clipped from V and 3 bases from J, the junction kept 3 bases outside the gene matches.

The rearrangement links TRBV4-1 to TRBJ1-6, with a weak D call TRBD1 (5 bases). The germline CDR1 and CDR2 sequences are MGHRA and YSYEKL. The V and J ends lost 2 bases and 7 bases respectively, with 18 bases between them. The CDR3 runs 17 residues. As DNA, the CDR3 is TGCGCCAGCAGCCAACCCCAGCGGGGGATTCGGAATTCACCCCTCCACTTT. It yields the protein CASSQPQRGIRNSPLHF.

The chain links TRBV7-9 to TRBJ2-7; TRBD1 matches 8 bases. Germline V gene lookup returns CDR1 SEHNR and CDR2 FQNEAQ (reference sequence). The CDR3 covers 19 residues. The V and J ends lost 0 bases and 3 bases, in that order; junction bases with no gene match: 16. The CDR3, as DNA: TGTGCCAGCAGCTTAGCGCGACAGGGGTCTTCTTTCGGAGGCTACGAGCAGTACTTC. Translating gives CASSLARQGSSFGGYEQYF.

The CDR3, as DNA: TGTGCCAGCAGCAAAGCAGGCACTAGCGGGGTCTACGAGCAGTACTTC. It encodes CASSKAGTSGVYEQYF. V gene TRBV21-1 combines with J gene TRBJ2-5; TRBD2, the D gene given by the table, was not confirmed from the DNA. The DNA end favors TRBJ2-7, so the J call may be wrong. TRBV21-1 is designated a pseudogene. The CDR3 runs 16 residues.

The chain recombines TRBV7-6 with TRBJ2-2; D might be TRBD1 (7 bases). Germline loops: CDR1 SGHVS, CDR2 FNYEAQ. The CDR3 runs 17 residues. The V and J ends lost 5 bases and 4 bases respectively, with 20 bases between them. CDR3 nucleotides: TGTGCCAGCAGCCCCCCATCTGGGCAGGGGGGCACCGGGGAGCTGTTTTTT. As protein: CASSPPSGQGGTGELFF.

The rearrangement links TRBV9 to TRBJ2-3; TRBD1 might be the D (6 bases). This CDR3 contains 16 residues. V dropped 0 bases and J dropped 2 bases, with 13 bases sitting between them. The V gene's germline CDR1 is SGDLS and CDR2 YYNGEE. CDR3 in amino acids: CASSVEGGQYTDTQYF. In nucleotides, the CDR3 is TGTGCCAGCAGCGTAGAGGGCGGACAGTACACAGATACGCAGTATTTT.

V is TRBV6-6 and J is TRBJ1-4; D is unclear. The CDR3 totals 15 residues. Germline V gene data show CDR1 as MNHNY and CDR2 as SVGAGI (reference sequence). V was shortened by 9 bases and J by 3 bases, with 17 bases between the two germline ends. CDR3 bases: TGTGCCAGTACAACTATTGCGGGGTCTAATGAAAAACTGTTTTTT. Encoded protein: CASTTIAGSNEKLFF.